The next 30 T cell receptor beta chains were all read from a single sample in a study of blood T cell repertoires in COVID-19 (dated by TCRdb to 2020 to 2022). Libraries came from the immunoSEQ multiplex PCR assay. TCRdb carries this immuneACCESS record with in-frame sequences only. Its versions omit some clonotypes, under half of them owing to an unresolved V gene in the studies checked, with the rest unexplained. This sample lists about 54,000 clones; 90% were detected once. The ten largest clones capture 7.5% to 9.5% of the sample. Sequences were obtained from peripheral blood. The receptors were sampled from a middle-aged woman with active COVID-19.

V usage is TRBV9 and J usage is TRBJ2-1; perhaps TRBD2 as D (6 bases). Trimming left V 4 bases short and J 2 bases short, with 13 bases between. Per germline, CDR1 SGDLS and CDR2 YYNGEE. The CDR3 has 15 residues. The CDR3 sequence: CASSPPGVAYNEQFF. The CDR3 DNA reads TGTGCCAGCAGCCCGCCGGGGGTAGCCTACAATGAGCAGTTCTTC.

The J gene is TRBJ2-5, the V gene TRBV10-3, with no clear D. Trimming cost V 0 bases and J 5 bases, with 10 bases left between them. Germline V lookup: CDR1 ENHRY, CDR2 SYGVKD. This CDR3 is 14 amino acids long. CDR3 protein: CAISESLVAETQYF. CDR3 nucleotide sequence: TGTGCCATCAGTGAGTCTCTAGTGGCGGAGACCCAGTACTTC.

The chain joins TRBV11-3 to TRBJ1-1; a possible D gene is TRBD1 (5 bases). The CDR3 loop spans 14 amino acids. Trimming took off 2 bases at V and 2 bases at J, with 9 bases between the two ends. Germline V gives CDR1 SGHNT, CDR2 YENEEA. In nucleotides, the CDR3 is TGTGCCAGCAGCTTATGGGGGACTAACACTGAAGCTTTCTTT. It yields the protein CASSLWGTNTEAFF.

The chain combines TRBV11-3 with TRBJ1-1; maybe TRBD1 (5 bases). The CDR3 runs 15 residues. V lost 5 bases and J lost 5, with 18 bases in between. The germline V gene has CDR1 SGHNT and CDR2 YENEEA. The CDR3 DNA reads TGTGCCAGCAGCCTGACAAGGGCGGGGGAGACTGAAGCTTTCTTT. It translates to CASSLTRAGETEAFF.

This sequence joins TRBV5-1 and TRBJ1-1; 11 nucleotides match TRBD1. V shed 4 bases, J shed 6 bases, and the junction held 8 bases outside the gene matches. Germline loops: CDR1 SGHRS, CDR2 YFSETQ. This CDR3 has 15 amino acids. CDR3 in DNA: TGCGCCAGCAGCGCCGGGACAGGGGGAACATCTGAAGCTTTCTTT. Its translation is CASSAGTGGTSEAFF.

This sequence joins TRBV7-9 and TRBJ2-7; 7 bases agree with TRBD1. CDR1 and CDR2 from the germline V gene are SEHNR and FQNEAQ (reference sequence). The CDR3 is 15 amino acids. V lost 1 base, J lost 0 bases, and 3 bases stayed unmatched. CDR3 in amino acids: CASSLGQGVSYEQYF. The CDR3 bases are TGTGCCAGCAGCTTAGGCCAGGGGGTCTCCTACGAGCAGTACTTC.

This chain uses TRBV5-1 with TRBJ2-1, with D possibly matching TRBD2 (5 bases). The V end lost 4 bases, the J end lost 3 bases, and 17 bases lay between the germline ends. The CDR3 has 16 residues. Germline lookup yields CDR1 SGHRS and CDR2 YFSETQ. This CDR3 reads CASSQDGVTVYNEQFF. Here the CDR3 DNA reads TGCGCCAGCAGCCAGGACGGGGTAACGGTCTACAATGAGCAGTTCTTC.

The genes are TRBV18 and TRBJ1-4, with unresolved D. V was cut by 3 bases and J by 0 bases, with 11 bases left in between. The CDR3 consists of 16 residues. Germline CDR1 KGHSH, CDR2 LQKENI. The CDR3 spells CASSPPVRATNEKLFF. In DNA form, the CDR3 reads TGTGCCAGCTCACCCCCCGTCCGGGCAACTAATGAAAAACTGTTTTTT.

The rearrangement joins TRBV11-1 to TRBJ2-3; possibly TRBD2 for D (7 bases). V lost 3 bases and J 4 bases, leaving 17 bases between the germline ends. CDR3 length: 16 residues. From germline, CDR1 is SGHAT and CDR2 FQDESV (reference sequence). The CDR3 reads CASSLLAGARPDTQYF. The DNA of the CDR3 is TGTGCCAGCAGCTTGTTGGCGGGGGCACGCCCAGATACGCAGTATTTT.

The chain joins TRBV18 to TRBJ1-2; 7 bases are a match to TRBD1. The germline V gene encodes CDR1 KGHSH and CDR2 LQKENI. The ends lost 5 bases at V and 6 bases at J; junction bases unmatched: 6. The CDR3 extends over 13 amino acids. The CDR3 DNA is TGTGCCAGCTCATACCGACAGGGAGATGGCTACACCTTC. This gives the protein CASSYRQGDGYTF.

The V and J genes are TRBV20-1 and TRBJ1-1; maybe TRBD1 (5 bases). The germline gives CDR1 DFQATT, CDR2 SNEGSKA (reference sequence). V gave up 8 bases and J gave up 5 bases, with 12 bases separating them. The CDR3 is made up of 11 amino acids. The CDR3 spells CSCDRGTEAFF. In nucleotides, the CDR3 is TGCAGTTGTGATAGGGGAACTGAAGCTTTCTTT.

The chain is built from TRBV9 and TRBJ2-1; 9 bases line up with TRBD2. The ends lost 2 bases at V and 4 bases at J; junction bases unmatched: 4. The CDR3 covers 15 residues. Germline CDR1 reads SGDLS; CDR2 reads YYNGEE. CDR3 DNA sequence: TGTGCCAGCAGCGTTAGCGGGGGCCCTTACAATGAGCAGTTCTTC. Encoded protein: CASSVSGGPYNEQFF.

This chain links TRBV6-5 with TRBJ2-7; 7 bases line up with TRBD1. The germline V gene has CDR1 MNHEY and CDR2 SVGAGI. This CDR3 region has 14 residues. J lost 3 bases, V lost 8 bases, and 10 bases had no gene match. Here the CDR3 DNA reads TGTGCCAGCGGACGACCGGGACAGAACTACGAGCAGTACTTC. Translated, it gives CASGRPGQNYEQYF.

The J gene is TRBJ1-2, the V gene TRBV5-4; 10 bases match TRBD1. The CDR3 length is 14 residues. Germline V CDR1 and CDR2: SGHNT, YYREEE (reference sequence). V lost 3 bases, J lost 6 bases, and 5 bases stayed unmatched. CDR3 in DNA: TGTGCCAGCAGCTGGGCCGGGACAGGGGATGGCTACACCTTC. This translates into CASSWAGTGDGYTF. Full variable domain (remainder filled in from reference TRBV5-4 and TRBJ1-2): ETGVTQSPTHLIKTRGQQVTLRCSSQSGHNTVSWYQQALGQGPQFIFQYYREEENGRGNFPPRFSGLQFPNYSSELNVNALELDDSALYLCASSWAGTGDGYTFGSGTRLTVV.

This clone was seen once. The chain uses TRBV6-1 and TRBJ2-4; tentative D call: TRBD2 (5 bases). The CDR3 totals 15 residues. V lost 2 bases and J 6 bases, leaving 14 bases between the germline ends. CDR1 MNHNS and CDR2 SASEGT come from the germline V gene. CDR3 coding DNA: TGTGCCAGCAGTGAATTGGGATCGGGATCAAACATTCAGTACTTC. Its protein is CASSELGSGSNIQYF.

This sequence joins TRBV3-1 (or the pseudogene TRBV3-2) and TRBJ1-3; TRBD1 aligns across 9 bases. The CDR3 is 15 amino acids. The V segment lost 6 bases and the J segment 2 bases; nucleotides outside the gene matches: 5. Germline V gene data show CDR1 as LGHDT and CDR2 as YNNKEL (reference sequence). CDR3 region: CASSRDRVAGNTIYF. Written as DNA, the CDR3 is TGTGCCAGCAGTCGGGACAGGGTGGCTGGAAACACCATATATTTT.

V usage is TRBV11-2 and J usage is TRBJ2-2, with 7 bases lining up with TRBD2. This CDR3 contains 14 residues. Germline V gene data show CDR1 as SGHAT and CDR2 as FQNNGV. Trimming at V came to 4 bases and at J to 7 bases, leaving 6 bases not matched to a gene. The CDR3 spells CASSWSGGGGELFF. The CDR3 coding sequence is TGTGCCAGCAGCTGGTCGGGGGGAGGCGGGGAGCTGTTTTTT.

This chain joins TRBV7-9 and TRBJ1-1, with 7 bases that match TRBD1. The CDR3 spans 15 residues. From germline, CDR1 is SEHNR and CDR2 FQNEAQ (reference sequence). V lost 6 bases, J lost 4 bases, and 11 bases stayed unmatched. CDR3 nucleotide sequence: TGTGCCAGCAGTGACAGGGTCGGGCGGGGCACTGAAGCTTTCTTT. Translation gives CASSDRVGRGTEAFF.

This sequence joins TRBV4-1 and TRBJ1-2; possible D gene TRBD1, 6 bases. Germline lookup yields CDR1 MGHRA and CDR2 YSYEKL. Deletions cut 1 base from V and 6 bases from J, with 18 bases between. The CDR3 is 16 amino acids. DNA for the CDR3: TGCGCCAGCAGCCAAGGGGCAGGGGCAGCCCTTCATGGCTACACCTTC. Encoded protein: CASSQGAGAALHGYTF.

The chain has TRBV7-2 and TRBJ2-5, with no clear D. This CDR3 spans 14 amino acids. The V end lost 4 bases, the J end lost 6 bases, and 15 bases lay between the germline ends. CDR1 is SGHTA, CDR2 FQGNSA, per germline. CDR3 coding DNA: TGTGCCAGCAGCTCACGTCGGAGCCGCCAGACCCAGTACTTC. Its translation: CASSSRRSRQTQYF.

In DNA form, the CDR3 reads TGTGCCAGCAGCGCAGGGACAGAATCTAACTATGGCTACACCTTC. This encodes CASSAGTESNYGYTF. The V call is TRBV5-4, the J call TRBJ1-2; 7 bases are a match to TRBD1. Germline loops: CDR1 SGHNT, CDR2 YYREEE (reference sequence). The CDR3 runs to 15 residues. After removal of 4 bases from V and 0 bases from J, the junction contained 6 bases not matched to a gene.

The V gene is TRBV9, the J gene TRBJ2-3; possible D gene TRBD1, 6 bases. Germline V lookup: CDR1 SGDLS, CDR2 YYNGEE. V was cut by 3 bases and J by 4 bases, with 15 bases left in between. The CDR3 loop spans 15 amino acids. The CDR3 sequence: CASSATGIRADTQYF. CDR3 DNA: TGTGCCAGCAGCGCTACAGGGATCCGCGCAGATACGCAGTATTTT.

The sample holds one count of this clone. The gene calls are TRBV6-2 or TRBV6-3 and TRBJ1-1; TRBD1 might be the D (5 bases). In germline, CDR1 is MNHEY, CDR2 SVGEGT. This CDR3 has 16 residues. Trimming shortened V by 2 bases and J by 3 bases, and 16 bases separated the two germline ends. The CDR3, as DNA: TGTGCCAGCAGTTACACCCCCAAAACAGGATACACTGAAGCTTTCTTT. Translating it yields CASSYTPKTGYTEAFF.

The genes are TRBV4-3 and TRBJ2-2, with a weak D call TRBD2 (7 bases). CDR1 is LGHNA and CDR2 is YSLEER in the germline V gene. There are 14 residues in the CDR3. Between the trimmed V and J ends, which lost 1 base and 6 bases, there was a span of 9 bases. CDR3 in amino acids: CASSQVGGAGELFF. In DNA, the CDR3 is TGCGCCAGCAGCCAAGTAGGGGGGGCCGGGGAGCTGTTTTTT.

The chain combines TRBV7-8 with TRBJ1-2; the match to TRBD1 covers 10 bases. The V gene's germline CDR1 is SGHVS and CDR2 FQNEAQ. After removal of 5 bases from V and 7 bases from J, the junction contained 10 bases not matched to a gene. This CDR3 spans 15 amino acids. CDR3 sequence: CASSQRDRGSIGYTF. CDR3 in DNA: TGTGCCAGCAGCCAAAGGGACAGGGGATCTATTGGCTACACCTTC.

The chain's CDR3 is CARDIANTGELFF. Here the CDR3 DNA reads TGCGCCAGAGACATCGCGAACACCGGGGAGCTGTTTTTT. This chain uses TRBV10-1 with TRBJ2-2; D unresolved. V lost 9 bases and J lost 0, with 8 bases in between. The CDR3 has 13 residues. Germline V gives CDR1 WNHNN, CDR2 SYGVQD (reference sequence).

This clone showed up just a few times. V gene TRBV6-1 combines with J gene TRBJ1-2; no definite D call. The germline V gene has CDR1 MNHNS and CDR2 SASEGT. Trimming took off 1 base at V and 4 bases at J, with 13 bases between the two ends. CDR3 size: 15 residues. CDR3 residues: CASSEGEGGSYGYTF. Here the CDR3 DNA reads TGTGCCAGCAGTGAAGGGGAGGGAGGGAGCTATGGCTACACCTTC.

The chain employs TRBV5-1 and TRBJ1-1; D gene ambiguous. The length of the CDR3 is 15 residues. V was trimmed by 1 base and J by 0 bases, leaving 10 bases between them. Looked up from germline, CDR1 is SGHRS and CDR2 is YFSETQ. CDR3 loop: CASSLNPTMNTEAFF. The DNA for the CDR3 is TGCGCCAGCAGCTTGAACCCCACAATGAACACTGAAGCTTTCTTT.

In the case of this clone: The junction and the germline gene differ at one end; a read error may be behind it. The chain recombines TRBV19 with TRBJ2-1; 9 nucleotides align to TRBD2. Germline V CDR1 and CDR2: LNHDA, SQIVND (reference sequence). The CDR3 contains 15 residues. The CDR3 loop is CASSITGAAGGPQVF. The CDR3 region has the DNA TGTGCCAGTAGTATAACCGGGGCGGCGGGGGGGCCCCAGGTCTTC.

This clone has only one observation. The rearrangement uses TRBV7-2 and TRBJ2-7; 10 nucleotides match TRBD1. V gave up 4 bases and J gave up 4 bases; unmatched junction bases: 7. The CDR3 length is 15 residues. Germline-derived CDR1 and CDR2 are SGHTA and FQGNSA. The chain's CDR3 is CASSWRQGAEYEQYF. Here the CDR3 DNA reads TGTGCCAGCAGCTGGCGACAGGGGGCTGAGTACGAGCAGTACTTC.